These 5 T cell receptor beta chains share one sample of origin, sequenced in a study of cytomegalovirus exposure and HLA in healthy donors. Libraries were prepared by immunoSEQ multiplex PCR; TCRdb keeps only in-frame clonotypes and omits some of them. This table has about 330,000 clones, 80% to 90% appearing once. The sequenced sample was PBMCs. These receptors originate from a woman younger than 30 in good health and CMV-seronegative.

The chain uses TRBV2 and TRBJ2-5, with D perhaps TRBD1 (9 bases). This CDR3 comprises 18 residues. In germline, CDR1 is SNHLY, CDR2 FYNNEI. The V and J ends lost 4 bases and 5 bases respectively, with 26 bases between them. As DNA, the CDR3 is TGTGCCAGCAGTGGGGGACAGGGTAGGGCGGTAGCGGGGGAGACCCAGTACTTC. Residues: CASSGGQGRAVAGETQYF.

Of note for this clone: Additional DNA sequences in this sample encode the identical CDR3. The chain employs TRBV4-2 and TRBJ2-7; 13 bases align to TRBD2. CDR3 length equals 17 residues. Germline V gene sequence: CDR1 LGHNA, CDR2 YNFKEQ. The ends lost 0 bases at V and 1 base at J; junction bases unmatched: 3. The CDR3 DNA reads TGTGCCAGCAGCCAAGAATGGACTAGCGGGAGTTCCTACGAGCAGTACTTC. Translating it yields CASSQEWTSGSSYEQYF.

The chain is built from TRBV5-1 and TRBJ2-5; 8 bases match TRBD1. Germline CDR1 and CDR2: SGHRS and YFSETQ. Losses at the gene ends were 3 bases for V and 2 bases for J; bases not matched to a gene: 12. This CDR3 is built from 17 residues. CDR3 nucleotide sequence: TGCGCCAGCAGCTCGGGACAGGCTCAAGCCTTACAAGAGACCCAGTACTTC. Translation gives CASSSGQAQALQETQYF.

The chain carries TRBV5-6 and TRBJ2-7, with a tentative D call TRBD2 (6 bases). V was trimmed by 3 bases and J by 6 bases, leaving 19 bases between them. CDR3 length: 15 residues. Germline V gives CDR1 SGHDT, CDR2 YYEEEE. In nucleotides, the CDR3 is TGTGCCAGCAGCTCCAAGCCGGGACTCCCTCTCGAGCAGTACTTC. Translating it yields CASSSKPGLPLEQYF.

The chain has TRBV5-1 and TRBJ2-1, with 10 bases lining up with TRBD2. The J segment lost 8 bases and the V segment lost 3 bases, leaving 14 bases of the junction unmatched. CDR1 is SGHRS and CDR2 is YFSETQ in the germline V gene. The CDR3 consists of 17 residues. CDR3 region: CASSSSPASGSYDEQFF. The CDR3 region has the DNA TGCGCCAGCAGCTCCTCCCCGGCTAGCGGGAGTTACGATGAGCAGTTCTTC.